The 24 T cell receptor beta chains listed next were all sequenced from one sample in a study of T cells in Graves' hyperthyroidism and ophthalmopathy. Regions amplified from RNA transcripts were the TCR beta CDR3 regions. When the TCR CDR3 underwent first-round RT-PCR, the HTBI primer set was used. From the multiplex PCR reads, TCRdb called clonotypes with MiXCR, one entry per CDR3 protein. The sample contains a few hundred thousand distinct CDR3 sequences, around 14% of which appear only once. The specimen was blood. These receptors were collected from a young woman with Graves' hyperthyroidism.

This clonotype was seen more than once but under ten times. The chain uses TRBV4-1 and TRBJ2-4; D gene ambiguous. Germline V gene lookup returns CDR1 MGHRA and CDR2 YSYEKL. The V and J ends lost 0 bases and 0 bases respectively, with 9 bases between them. The CDR3 contains 16 residues. CDR3 residues: CASSQDPFLAKNIQYF. In DNA form, the CDR3 reads TGCGCCAGCAGCCAAGACCCGTTTCTAGCCAAAAACATTCAGTACTTC.

The table lists this clonotype with a few counts. This chain links TRBV12-3 or TRBV12-4 with TRBJ1-2, with a possible D match to TRBD1 (6 bases). There are 14 residues in the CDR3. V lost 3 bases and J lost 8, with 16 bases in between. CDR3 residues: CASSFLRGATGYTF. The CDR3 coding sequence is TGTGCCAGCAGTTTTTTGCGGGGGGCTACGGGCTACACCTTC.

This clonotype was seen a handful of times. The V gene is TRBV6-1, the J gene TRBJ1-1; a possible D gene is TRBD1 (6 bases). This CDR3 contains 15 residues. V was shortened by 6 bases and J by 3 bases, with 17 bases between the two germline ends. CDR1 is MNHNS and CDR2 is SASEGT in the germline V gene. The CDR3 spells CASSLRTERYTEAFF. CDR3 sequence (DNA): TGTGCCAGCAGCCTCCGGACAGAAAGGTACACTGAAGCTTTCTTT.

This clonotype was counted only a few times. The chain recombines TRBV29-1 with TRBJ2-1; no definite D call. The germline V gene has CDR1 SQVTM and CDR2 ANQGSEA. V was trimmed by 4 bases and J by 6 bases, leaving 28 bases between them. The length of the CDR3 is 18 residues. The CDR3 coding sequence is TGCAGCGTTGTAACTTTCTTGGATTACGGACCCCCTTCCAATGAGCAGTTCTTC. Its protein is CSVVTFLDYGPPSNEQFF.

The rearrangement uses TRBV30 and TRBJ2-7; D is unclear. In germline, CDR1 is GTSNPN, CDR2 SVGIG (reference sequence). This CDR3 has 12 amino acids. Trimming shortened V by 2 bases and J by 3 bases, and 8 bases separated the two germline ends. The CDR3 loop reads CAWSRTDYEQYF. The CDR3 region has the DNA TGTGCCTGGAGTCGGACCGACTACGAGCAGTACTTC.

The CDR3: CASSYRTGGDNEQFF. CDR3 DNA: TGTGCCAGCAGCTACCGGACAGGGGGAGACAATGAGCAGTTCTTC. The chain combines TRBV11-1 with TRBJ2-1; 10 bases line up with TRBD1. Trimming at V came to 4 bases and at J to 5 bases, leaving 5 bases not matched to a gene. Germline CDR1 reads SGHAT; CDR2 reads FQDESV (reference sequence). The CDR3 totals 15 residues.

The V gene is TRBV27, the J gene TRBJ2-7; TRBD1 might be the D (5 bases). This CDR3 region has 14 residues. Germline-derived CDR1 and CDR2 are MNHEY and SMNVEV (reference sequence). Trimming stripped 0 bases from V and 5 bases from J, with 11 bases between. CDR3 bases: TGTGCCAGCAGTTTATCGGCAGGGCCAAACGAGCAGTACTTC. Its protein product is CASSLSAGPNEQYF.

The chain recombines TRBV10-3 with TRBJ2-2; 9 bases agree with TRBD1. The CDR3 length is 14 residues. Germline lookup yields CDR1 ENHRY and CDR2 SYGVKD. The V segment lost 10 bases and the J segment 5 bases; nucleotides outside the gene matches: 8. The CDR3 sequence: CASKRDRETGELFF. CDR3 nucleotides: TGTGCCAGCAAGCGGGACAGGGAGACCGGGGAGCTGTTTTTT.

In its sample, this clonotype was seen many times. This chain joins TRBV5-1 and TRBJ2-7; 9 nucleotides agree with TRBD1. CDR1 and CDR2 from the germline V gene are SGHRS and YFSETQ. The CDR3 runs 16 residues. V dropped 0 bases and J dropped 2; count of bases not matched to a gene: 6. CDR3 coding DNA: TGCGCCAGCAGCTTGGCCCCGGACAGGGGAACCTACGAGCAGTACTTC. Translation gives CASSLAPDRGTYEQYF. Supplemented by reference TRBV5-1 and TRBJ2-7, the full variable domain reads KAGVTQTPRYLIKTRGQQVTLSCSPISGHRSVSWYQQTPGQGLQFLFEYFSETQRNKGNFPGRFSGRQFSNSRSEMNVSTLELGDSALYLCASSLAPDRGTYEQYFGPGTRLTVT.

This clonotype came up once. J is TRBJ2-2 and V is TRBV3-1; weak D call: TRBD1 (5 bases). Germline V gene lookup returns CDR1 LGHDT and CDR2 YNNKEL (reference sequence). CDR3 length: 17 residues. The V gene lost 1 base and the J gene lost 0 bases, with 12 bases spanning the gap. Here the CDR3 reads CASSQVMWGANTGELFF. The CDR3 DNA reads TGTGCCAGCAGCCAAGTAATGTGGGGCGCGAACACCGGGGAGCTGTTTTTT.

This clonotype came up many times. The chain couples TRBV5-1 to TRBJ2-2, with D hard to call. The CDR3 totals 15 residues. V was clipped by 0 bases and J by 0 bases, with 6 bases between them. Germline V gene data show CDR1 as SGHRS and CDR2 as YFSETQ. CDR3 region: CASSLVGTNTGELFF. The CDR3 nucleotides are TGCGCCAGCAGCTTGGTGGGGACGAACACCGGGGAGCTGTTTTTT.

This clonotype was seen many times. V and J are TRBV18 and TRBJ1-6; 8 bases are a match to TRBD1. With 5 bases clipped from V and 4 bases from J, the junction kept 4 bases outside the gene matches. The CDR3 extends over 15 amino acids. CDR1 and CDR2 (germline): KGHSH, LQKENI. The DNA for the CDR3 is TGTGCCAGCTCAGCGACAGGGGAATATAATTCACCCCTCCACTTT. Translating it yields CASSATGEYNSPLHF.

For this clonotype: A read error is possible here, since a much larger clone lies one base away. This chain connects TRBV12-5 to TRBJ2-1, with 11 bases that match TRBD2. Germline V gene sequence: CDR1 LGHNT, CDR2 FRNRAP. The CDR3 is 18 amino acids. CDR3 residues: CASGLVLSGGVAYDEQFF. The CDR3 DNA reads as TGTGCTAGTGGTTTGGTACTTAGCGGGGGGGTTGCCTACGATGAGCAGTTCTTC.

In DNA form, the CDR3 reads TGTGCCAGCAGTCCCGGGACTAGCGGGAGGTCAGATACGCAGTATTTT. This gives the protein CASSPGTSGRSDTQYF. The J gene is TRBJ2-3, the V gene TRBV6-1; 15 bases line up with TRBD2. The CDR3 contains 16 residues. Germline CDR1 is MNHNS and CDR2 is SASEGT. V trimming: 5 bases; J trimming: 4 bases; junction bases outside the gene matches: 4.

This clonotype was seen only a few times. This chain links TRBV9 with TRBJ2-7; no definite D call. The CDR3 totals 14 residues. V dropped 1 base and J dropped 2 bases, with 10 bases sitting between them. CDR1 SGDLS and CDR2 YYNGEE come from the germline V gene. The CDR3 nucleotides read TGTGCCAGCAGCGTATTAGTGAGGCCCTACGAGCAGTACTTC. This sequence encodes CASSVLVRPYEQYF.

This clonotype was seen a handful of times. V gene TRBV7-3 combines with J gene TRBJ2-6; D is perhaps TRBD2 (6 bases). CDR1 and CDR2 (germline): SGHTA, FQGTGA. Trimming took 2 bases from V and 2 from J, leaving 10 bases between them. The CDR3 covers 16 residues. In DNA, the CDR3 is TGTGCCAGCAGCTTACCTGGAGGGGCTGGGGCCAACGTCCTGACTTTC. It translates to CASSLPGGAGANVLTF.

This clonotype was observed at least ten times. The chain combines TRBV5-1 with TRBJ1-1; a weak D match, TRBD1 (5 bases). CDR1 is SGHRS, CDR2 YFSETQ, per germline. The CDR3 consists of 11 residues. Trimming stripped 4 bases from V and 6 bases from J, with 7 bases between. CDR3: CASSTGPEAFF. In DNA form, the CDR3 reads TGCGCCAGCAGCACGGGACCTGAAGCTTTCTTT.

Many counts were recorded for this clonotype. This sequence joins TRBV27 and TRBJ2-1; 9 bases match TRBD2. The trim removed 5 bases at V and 2 bases at J, leaving 13 bases unmatched. The CDR3 consists of 18 residues. Germline loops: CDR1 MNHEY, CDR2 SMNVEV (reference sequence). CDR3 region: CASSPRLGAGGPYNEQFF. In DNA form, the CDR3 reads TGTGCCAGCAGTCCAAGGTTGGGAGCGGGAGGACCCTACAATGAGCAGTTCTTC.

The chain has TRBV5-5 and TRBJ1-4; 7 bases line up with TRBD1. Germline trimming cut 3 bases from V and 5 bases from J; bases unmatched to any gene: 16. Germline V gene data show CDR1 as SGHKS and CDR2 as YYEKEE (reference sequence). This CDR3 is built from 18 residues. The CDR3 is CASSSRDSPIFLNEKLFF. In DNA form, the CDR3 reads TGTGCCAGCAGCTCCCGGGACAGCCCGATCTTTTTGAATGAAAAACTGTTTTTT.

V gene TRBV5-6 combines with J gene TRBJ2-5; D gene ambiguous. V was cut by 3 bases and J by 5 bases, with 11 bases left in between. From germline, CDR1 is SGHDT and CDR2 YYEEEE. This CDR3 comprises 13 residues. In nucleotides, the CDR3 is TGTGCCAGCAGCTCCCAAAATTTCGAGACCCAGTACTTC. Amino acid sequence: CASSSQNFETQYF.

Comments on this clonotype: A much larger clone differs by one base, so this may be a read error. The CDR3 bases are TGCAGTCAAGAAGATCGGGGTCAGGGTTCTGAAGCTCTCTTT. Protein sequence: CSQEDRGQGSEALF. The rearrangement joins TRBV20-1 to TRBJ1-1; D is perhaps TRBD1 (5 bases). The CDR3 length is 14 residues. CDR1 and CDR2 from the germline V gene are DFQATT and SNEGSKA (reference sequence).

There are many counts of this clonotype. This chain links TRBV5-1 with TRBJ2-1, with D possibly TRBD2 on 5 matching bases. In germline, CDR1 is SGHRS, CDR2 YFSETQ. CDR3 size: 13 residues. The V gene lost 2 bases and the J gene lost 9 bases, with 12 bases spanning the gap. The CDR3 sequence is CASSFAGNGEQFF. DNA of the CDR3: TGCGCCAGCAGCTTCGCCGGGAATGGTGAGCAGTTCTTC.

This clonotype was detected only a few times. V usage is TRBV7-4 and J usage is TRBJ1-6, with 9 bases identical to TRBD1. The CDR3 is 17 amino acids. Germline V gene data show CDR1 as SGHVT and CDR2 as SQSDAQ. Trimming took 5 bases from V and 6 from J; bases not matched to a gene: 11. CDR3: CASSTRSGTGINSPLHF. In DNA, the CDR3 is TGTGCCAGCAGCACACGATCTGGGACAGGGATTAATTCACCCCTCCACTTT. The full variable domain, rest sourced from reference TRBV7-4 and TRBJ1-6, is GAGVSQSPRYKVAKRGRDVALRCDSISGHVTLYWYRQTLGQGSEVLTYSQSDAQRDKSGRPSGRFSAERPERSVSTLKIQRTEQGDSAVYLCASSTRSGTGINSPLHFGNGTRLTVT.

The J gene is TRBJ1-2, the V gene TRBV12-3 or TRBV12-4, with TRBD1 matching over 9 bases. The V segment lost 5 bases and the J segment 4 bases; nucleotides outside the gene matches: 8. This CDR3 region has 15 residues. The CDR3 here is CASSRLKTGGYGYTF. In DNA form, the CDR3 reads TGTGCCAGCAGTCGCCTTAAGACAGGGGGCTATGGCTACACCTTC.